This T cell receptor (beta chain) was identified in a study of read filtering for tumor transcriptome and immune sequencing. As for the study in general: Patients were about 18 male and 11 to 15 female, mean age approximately 70 years, range roughly 47 to 80. Study results and caveats: IR-seq captured clonotypes deeper and more reliably than RNA-seq.

From approximately 430 ng of RNA, a library with molecular barcoded alpha/delta and beta/gamma adaptors was made. Using its own MiXCR run on the reads, TCRdb lists one record per CDR3 protein. The data contain about 41,000 distinct CDR3 sequences, roughly 13% of them singletons. CDR3 length: 14 residues. Germline V CDR1 and CDR2: LGHNA, YSLEER. The V and J ends lost 4 bases and 4 bases respectively, with 13 bases between them. This clonotype was recorded many times. Its antigen remains unknown. The chain joins TRBV4-3 to TRBJ1-2; D call uncertain. The clonotype originates from a donor over 35 with multiple myeloma. Sequenced input: a population of CD138-negative cells sorted from bone marrow. The CDR3 sequence: CASSPLLGSYGYTF. The CDR3 DNA reads TGCGCCAGCAGCCCGCTGTTGGGTTCCTATGGCTACACCTTC.